This note documents a single T cell receptor (beta chain) sequence. V shed 2 bases and J 4 bases; nucleotides not matched to a gene: 17. The CDR3 runs 18 residues. This sample is drawn from a study of patients and donors after allogeneic stem cell transplantation. TCRdb called the RT-PCR reads again in MiXCR, with one record for every CDR3 protein. This table has about a million distinct CDR3 sequences, 15% to 20% appearing once. The sequence was obtained from a human donor who was either an allogeneic HSCT recipient or a stem cell or donor lymphocyte infusion donor (not recorded which). It is not recorded whose cells these are; they may come from a transplant donor. Sequencing was performed on blood, either unsorted or a sorted T cell fraction (not recorded which). The chain combines TRBV6-7 with TRBJ2-7, with TRBD2 matching 7 bases. TRBV6-7 is noted as an ORF with a role that remains uncertain. The CDR3 loop reads CASSYRPPVAGVSYEQYF. CDR3 DNA sequence: TGTGCCAGCAGTTACCGACCCCCAGTGGCGGGAGTTTCGTACGAGCAGTACTTC.